Listed below are T cell receptor beta chains from one sample, sequenced in a study of T cells in Graves' hyperthyroidism and ophthalmopathy. TCRdb itself ran the multiplex PCR reads through MiXCR, one entry per CDR3 protein. The sample shows over 250,000 distinct CDR3 sequences, around 25% of them seen only once. Source material: blood. These receptors were collected from a middle-aged man with Graves' hyperthyroidism that later progressed to Graves' ophthalmopathy. Each CDR3 is given with its conserved first and last residue. A D gene is named only where the DNA matches it firmly. Size tells how often a clone was seen (once, few, many) or the class of an expanded clone, and some rows leave it out.

v_gene	abundance	d_gene	j_gene	CDR3aa	CDR3nt
TRBV28	many	NA	TRBJ2-5	CASRGDGKETQYF	TGTGCCAGCAGGGGGGACGGAAAAGAGACCCAGTACTTC
TRBV18	many	NA	TRBJ2-7	CASSLRGGNYEQYF	TGTGCCAGCTCACTAAGGGGGGGAAACTACGAGCAGTACTTC
TRBV29-1	many	TRBD1	TRBJ2-2	CSAGRMTGYTGELFF	TGCAGCGCCGGAAGAATGACAGGGTACACCGGGGAGCTGTTTTTT
TRBV5-1	many	NA	TRBJ2-5	CASSANPPGWETQYF	TGCGCCAGCAGCGCTAACCCCCCGGGTTGGGAGACCCAGTACTTC
TRBV30	many	NA	TRBJ1-2	CAWSGPDKDYGYTF	TGTGCCTGGAGTGGACCGGACAAGGACTATGGCTACACCTTC
TRBV12-3/TRBV12-4	many	NA	TRBJ1-5	CASSLTASNQPQHF	TGTGCCAGCAGTTTGACAGCATCAAATCAGCCCCAGCATTTT
TRBV7-8	many	TRBD1	TRBJ1-2	CASSLDGTGGDYGYTF	TGTGCCAGCAGCTTAGATGGGACAGGGGGCGACTATGGCTACACCTTC
TRBV4-2	many	NA	TRBJ1-1	CASSQVPVDSTEAFF	TGTGCCAGCAGCCAAGTCCCGGTGGACAGCACTGAAGCTTTCTTT
TRBV30	NA	NA	TRBJ1-3	CAWSGGSGNTIYF	TGTGCCTGGAGTGGAGGCTCTGGAAACACCATATATTTT
TRBV11-3	NA	TRBD2	TRBJ2-2	CASSGTSWNTGELFF	TGTGCCAGCAGCGGGACTAGCTGGAACACCGGGGAGCTGTTTTTT
TRBV6-1	NA	TRBD2	TRBJ2-7	CASSPSTGTSGEQYF	TGTGCCAGCAGTCCCTCCACCGGGACTAGCGGCGAGCAGTACTTC
TRBV3-1	many	TRBD2	TRBJ2-5	CASSNFSSGRKETQYF	TGTGCCAGCAGCAATTTTTCTAGCGGGAGGAAAGAGACCCAGTACTTC
TRBV12-3/TRBV12-4	NA	NA	TRBJ1-5	CASTVPGSNQPQHF	TGTGCCAGCACGGTCCCGGGGAGCAATCAGCCCCAGCATTTT
TRBV6-5	many	TRBD1	TRBJ2-2	CASSSPPGQGNTGELFF	TGTGCCAGCAGTTCGCCTCCGGGACAGGGGAACACCGGGGAGCTGTTTTTT
TRBV20-1	NA	TRBD1	TRBJ2-7	CSARDRTRGWEQYF	TGCAGTGCTAGGGACAGGACACGCGGGTGGGAGCAGTACTTC
TRBV29-1	many	NA	TRBJ1-1	CSVGGRNTEAFF	TGCAGCGTGGGGGGGAGAAACACTGAAGCTTTCTTT
TRBV30	few	TRBD1	TRBJ1-2	CAWRPGGPYGYTF	TGTGCCTGGAGGCCAGGGGGGCCCTATGGCTACACCTTC
TRBV12-3/TRBV12-4	many	NA	TRBJ2-5	CASSQVVGVLRETQYF	TGTGCCAGCAGTCAAGTCGTAGGAGTTTTAAGAGAGACCCAGTACTTC
TRBV28	many	NA	TRBJ2-7	CASSLLGGGLRDYEQYF	TGTGCCAGCAGTTTACTGGGAGGTGGCCTTCGTGACTACGAGCAGTACTTC
TRBV11-1	once	NA	TRBJ2-4	CASSSPGPTNIQYF	TGTGCCAGCAGCTCCCCGGGGCCTACAAACATTCAGTACTTC
TRBV6-1	NA	TRBD1	TRBJ2-4	CASSRDRESCIQYF	TGTGCCAGCAGTCGGGACAGGGAGTCGTGCATTCAGTACTTC
TRBV7-2	many	NA	TRBJ2-7	CASSQSTTYEQYF	TGTGCCAGCAGCCAATCCACCACCTACGAGCAGTACTTC
TRBV6-5	many	TRBD1	TRBJ2-7	CASSPGRDRAYEQYF	TGTGCCAGCAGCCCAGGGAGGGACAGGGCCTACGAGCAGTACTTC
TRBV28	NA	NA	TRBJ2-5	CASSLAPDSQETQYF	TGTGCCAGCAGTTTGGCCCCGGACAGCCAAGAGACCCAGTACTTC
TRBV5-1	many	TRBD2	TRBJ2-2	CASSFGPSGDTGELFF	TGCGCCAGCAGCTTTGGACCCAGCGGGGACACCGGGGAGCTGTTTTTT
TRBV6-2/TRBV6-3	many	NA	TRBJ2-7	CASRTIADEQYF	TGTGCCAGCAGAACAATAGCGGATGAGCAGTACTTC
TRBV11-2	many	TRBD1	TRBJ1-6	CASSWGDRVSPLHF	TGTGCCAGCAGCTGGGGGGACAGGGTTTCACCCCTCCACTTT
TRBV5-1	many	NA	TRBJ2-2	CASSLAQLNTGELFF	TGCGCCAGCAGCTTGGCCCAGCTGAACACCGGGGAGCTGTTTTTT
TRBV11-2	many	NA	TRBJ2-7	CASSPWGGLSSYEQYF	TGTGCCAGCAGCCCGTGGGGGGGCCTTAGCTCCTACGAGCAGTACTTC
TRBV13	few	NA	TRBJ1-2	CASSEQGLGLANYGYTF	TGTGCCAGCAGCGAACAGGGACTCGGATTGGCGAACTATGGCTACACCTTC
TRBV5-1	many	NA	TRBJ2-7	CASSLLIYEQYF	TGCGCCAGCAGCTTGTTGATCTACGAGCAGTACTTC